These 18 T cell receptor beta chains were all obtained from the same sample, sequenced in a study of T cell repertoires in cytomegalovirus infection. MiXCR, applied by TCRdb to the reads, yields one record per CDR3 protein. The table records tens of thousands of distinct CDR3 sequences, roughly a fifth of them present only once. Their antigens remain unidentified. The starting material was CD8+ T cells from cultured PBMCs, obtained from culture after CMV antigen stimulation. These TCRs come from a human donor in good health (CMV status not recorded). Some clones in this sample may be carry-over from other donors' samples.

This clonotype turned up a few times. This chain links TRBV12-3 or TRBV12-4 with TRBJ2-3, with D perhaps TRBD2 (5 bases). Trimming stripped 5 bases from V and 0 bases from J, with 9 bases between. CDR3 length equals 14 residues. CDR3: CASSPSPSTDTQYF. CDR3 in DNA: TGTGCCAGCAGTCCTAGCCCCAGCACAGATACGCAGTATTTT.

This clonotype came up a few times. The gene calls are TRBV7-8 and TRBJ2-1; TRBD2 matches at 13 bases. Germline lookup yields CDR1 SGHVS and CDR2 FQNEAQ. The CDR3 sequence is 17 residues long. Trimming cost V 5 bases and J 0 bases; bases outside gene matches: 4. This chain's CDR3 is CASSLGLAGSSYNEQFF. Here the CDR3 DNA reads TGTGCCAGCAGCCTGGGACTAGCGGGATCCTCCTACAATGAGCAGTTCTTC.

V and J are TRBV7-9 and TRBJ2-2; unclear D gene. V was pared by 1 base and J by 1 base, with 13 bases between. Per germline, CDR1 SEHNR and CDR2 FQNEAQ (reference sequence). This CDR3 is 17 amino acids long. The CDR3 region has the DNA TGTGCCAGCAGCTTAGGGTCCCCCGACTTGAACACCGGGGAGCTGTTTTTT. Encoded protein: CASSLGSPDLNTGELFF.

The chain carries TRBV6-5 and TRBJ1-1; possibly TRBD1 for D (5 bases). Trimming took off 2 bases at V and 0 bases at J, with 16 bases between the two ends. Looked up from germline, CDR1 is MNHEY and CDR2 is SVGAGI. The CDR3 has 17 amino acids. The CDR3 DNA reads TGTGCCAGCAGTTACCTGGGGGAGGGGAACATGAACACTGAAGCTTTCTTT. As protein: CASSYLGEGNMNTEAFF.

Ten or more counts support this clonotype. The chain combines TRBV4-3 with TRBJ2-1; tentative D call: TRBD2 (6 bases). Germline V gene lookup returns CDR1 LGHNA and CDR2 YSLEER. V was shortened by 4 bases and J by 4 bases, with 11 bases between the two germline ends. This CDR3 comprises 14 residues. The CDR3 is CASSLGLPYNEQFF. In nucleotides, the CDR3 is TGCGCCAGCAGCCTTGGACTACCGTACAATGAGCAGTTCTTC.

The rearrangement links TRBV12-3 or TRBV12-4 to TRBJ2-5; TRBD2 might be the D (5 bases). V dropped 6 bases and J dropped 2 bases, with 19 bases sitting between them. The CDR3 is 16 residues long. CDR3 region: CASSRGGVLTQETQYF. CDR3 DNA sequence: TGTGCCAGCAGCCGAGGAGGAGTTTTAACACAAGAGACCCAGTACTTC.

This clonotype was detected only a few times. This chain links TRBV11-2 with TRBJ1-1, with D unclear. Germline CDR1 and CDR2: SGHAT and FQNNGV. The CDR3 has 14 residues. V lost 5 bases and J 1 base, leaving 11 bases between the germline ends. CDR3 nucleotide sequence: TGTGCCAGCAGCACCCGGACGGGGAACACTGAAGCTTTCTTT. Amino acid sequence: CASSTRTGNTEAFF.

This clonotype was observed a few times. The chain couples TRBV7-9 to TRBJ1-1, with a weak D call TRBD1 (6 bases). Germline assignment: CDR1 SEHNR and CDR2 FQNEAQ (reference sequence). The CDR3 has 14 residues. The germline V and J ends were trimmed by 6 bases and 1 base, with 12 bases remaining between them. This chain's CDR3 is CASSSQDRNTEAFF. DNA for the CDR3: TGTGCCAGCAGTTCTCAGGACAGGAACACTGAAGCTTTCTTT. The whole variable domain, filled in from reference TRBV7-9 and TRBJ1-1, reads DTGVSQNPRHKITKRGQNVTFRCDPISEHNRLYWYRQTLGQGPEFLTYFQNEAQLEKSRLLSDRFSAERPKGSFSTLEIQRTEQGDSAMYLCASSSQDRNTEAFFGQGTRLTVV.

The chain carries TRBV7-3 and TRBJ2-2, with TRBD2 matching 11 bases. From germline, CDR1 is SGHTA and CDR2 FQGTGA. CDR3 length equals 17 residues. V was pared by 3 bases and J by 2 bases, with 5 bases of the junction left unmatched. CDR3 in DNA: TGTGCCAGCAGCTTGTTTAGCGGGGGGGAAAACACCGGGGAGCTGTTTTTT. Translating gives CASSLFSGGENTGELFF.

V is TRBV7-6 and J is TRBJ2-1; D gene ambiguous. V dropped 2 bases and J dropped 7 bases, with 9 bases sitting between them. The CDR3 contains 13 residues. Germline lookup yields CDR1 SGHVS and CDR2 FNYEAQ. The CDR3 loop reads CASSLFSVNEQFF. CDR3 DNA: TGTGCCAGCAGCTTATTCTCGGTGAATGAGCAGTTCTTC.

The CDR3 sequence: CASSFSETANREELFF. CDR3 nucleotides: TGTGCCAGCAGCTTCAGCGAAACAGCCAATCGCGAGGAGCTGTTTTTT. V is TRBV7-6 and J is TRBJ2-2; D is unclear. Trimming cost V 3 bases and J 10 bases, with 21 bases left between them. The CDR3 covers 16 residues. CDR1 is SGHVS, CDR2 FNYEAQ, per germline.

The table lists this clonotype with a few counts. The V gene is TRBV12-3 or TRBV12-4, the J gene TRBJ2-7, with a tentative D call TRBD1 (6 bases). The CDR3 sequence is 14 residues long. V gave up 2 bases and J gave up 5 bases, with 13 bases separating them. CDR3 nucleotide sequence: TGTGCCAGCAGTTTACAGGGGCGGAATAACGAGCAGTACTTC. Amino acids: CASSLQGRNNEQYF.

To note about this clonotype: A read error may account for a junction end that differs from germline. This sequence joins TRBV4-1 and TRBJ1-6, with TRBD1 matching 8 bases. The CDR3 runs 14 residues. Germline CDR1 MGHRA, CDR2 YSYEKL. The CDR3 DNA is TGTGCCAGCAGCCAAGACAGGGGCCCAATCGCCCTCCACTTT. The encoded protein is CASSQDRGPIALHF.

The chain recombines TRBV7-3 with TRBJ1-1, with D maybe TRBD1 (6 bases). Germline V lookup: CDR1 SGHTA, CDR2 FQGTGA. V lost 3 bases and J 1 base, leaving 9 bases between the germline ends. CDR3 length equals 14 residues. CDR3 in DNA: TGTGCCAGCAGCTTGACGGGACAGAACACTGAAGCTTTCTTT. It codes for CASSLTGQNTEAFF.

The CDR3 here is CASSDGGSHGYTF. CDR3 nucleotides: TGTGCCAGCAGTGACGGGGGATCCCATGGCTACACCTTC. The chain carries TRBV6-5 and TRBJ1-2, with D possibly matching TRBD1 (5 bases). Germline CDR1 MNHEY, CDR2 SVGAGI. This CDR3 contains 13 residues. Trimming took 5 bases from V and 6 from J, leaving 13 bases between them.

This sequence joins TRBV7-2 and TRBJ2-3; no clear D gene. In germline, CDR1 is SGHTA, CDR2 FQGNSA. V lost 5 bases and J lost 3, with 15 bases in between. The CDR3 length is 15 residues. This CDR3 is CASSLVGWVTDTQYF. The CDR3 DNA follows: TGTGCCAGCAGCCTGGTAGGGTGGGTAACAGATACGCAGTATTTT.

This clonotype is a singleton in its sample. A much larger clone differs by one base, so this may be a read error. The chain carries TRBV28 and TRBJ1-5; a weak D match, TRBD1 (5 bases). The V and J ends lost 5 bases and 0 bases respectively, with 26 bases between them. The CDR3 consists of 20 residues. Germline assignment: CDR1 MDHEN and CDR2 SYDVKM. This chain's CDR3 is CASSGHSEGSSQYSNQPQHF. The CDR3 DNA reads TGTGCCAGCAGTGGACACAGCGAAGGGTCTTCTCAGTATAGCAATCAGCCCCAGCATTTT.

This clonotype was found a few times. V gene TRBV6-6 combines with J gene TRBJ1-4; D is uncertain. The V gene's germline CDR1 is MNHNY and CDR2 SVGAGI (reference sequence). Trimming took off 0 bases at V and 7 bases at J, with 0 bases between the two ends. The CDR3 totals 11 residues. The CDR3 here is CASSYSEKLFF. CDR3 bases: TGTGCCAGCAGTTACTCTGAAAAACTGTTTTTT.